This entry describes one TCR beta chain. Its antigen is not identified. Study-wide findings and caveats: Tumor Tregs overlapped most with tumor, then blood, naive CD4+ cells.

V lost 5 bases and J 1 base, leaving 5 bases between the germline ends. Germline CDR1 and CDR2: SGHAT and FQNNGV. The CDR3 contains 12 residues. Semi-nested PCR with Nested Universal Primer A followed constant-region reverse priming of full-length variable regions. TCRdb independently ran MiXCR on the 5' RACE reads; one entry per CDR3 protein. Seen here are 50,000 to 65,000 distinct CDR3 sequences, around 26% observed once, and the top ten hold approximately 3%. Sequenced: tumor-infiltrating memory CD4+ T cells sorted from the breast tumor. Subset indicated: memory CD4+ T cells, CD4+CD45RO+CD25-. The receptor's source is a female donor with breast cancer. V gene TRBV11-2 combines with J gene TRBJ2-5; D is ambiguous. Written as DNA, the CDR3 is TGTGCCAGCAGCCAGACCCAAGAGACCCAGTACTTC. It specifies CASSQTQETQYF.